The 10 T cell receptor beta chains given below trace back to one sample, sequenced in a study of technical replicates of blood from several donors. Method: immunoSEQ multiplex PCR; TCRdb's copy keeps in-frame clones and lacks some. This sample has some 66,000 clones, with nearly 98% found just once. Sample: T cells isolated from PBMCs. These TCRs come from a human donor in good health.

This chain connects TRBV6-1 to TRBJ2-3; D is unclear. V gave up 6 bases and J gave up 4 bases, with 17 bases separating them. This CDR3 is 15 amino acids long. Germline V CDR1 and CDR2: MNHNS, SASEGT. The CDR3 bases are TGTGCCAGCAGGCTCGCGGCCGCGCTTCCAGATACGCAGTATTTT. It translates to CASRLAAALPDTQYF.

The V gene is TRBV4-1, the J gene TRBJ2-7; 12 bases match TRBD2. Germline V gives CDR1 MGHRA, CDR2 YSYEKL. This CDR3 is 15 amino acids long. After removal of 4 bases from V and 5 bases from J, the junction contained 6 bases not matched to a gene. CDR3 sequence: CASSPLAGGPNEQYF. CDR3 nucleotides: TGCGCCAGCAGCCCGCTAGCGGGGGGGCCCAACGAGCAGTACTTC.

This chain joins TRBV7-6 and TRBJ2-5; 7 bases agree with TRBD1. Looked up from germline, CDR1 is SGHVS and CDR2 is FNYEAQ. The CDR3 contains 15 residues. V shed 1 base and J 5 bases; nucleotides not matched to a gene: 7. The CDR3 loop is CASSLGQGEMETQYF. The CDR3 DNA reads as TGTGCCAGCAGCTTAGGACAGGGAGAGATGGAGACCCAGTACTTC.

The J gene is TRBJ1-6, the V gene TRBV2; no clear D. The CDR3 runs 15 residues. The germline CDR1 and CDR2 sequences are SNHLY and FYNNEI. The V end lost 1 base, the J end lost 7 bases, and 11 bases lay between the germline ends. The CDR3 nucleotides are TGTGCCAGCAGTGAAGAGGTGACTTTCAATTCACCCCTCCACTTT. Encoded protein: CASSEEVTFNSPLHF. Using reference TRBV2 and TRBJ1-6 for the parts outside the CDR3, the full variable domain is EPEVTQTPSHQVTQMGQEVILRCVPISNHLYFYWYRQILGQKVEFLVSFYNNEISEKSEIFDDQFSVERPDGSNFTLKIRSTKLEDSAMYFCASSEEVTFNSPLHFGNGTRLTVT.

The V and J genes are TRBV27 and TRBJ2-7; D is unclear. V shed 1 base and J shed 4 bases, with 20 bases lying between them. Germline CDR1 is MNHEY and CDR2 is SMNVEV (reference sequence). This CDR3 is 17 amino acids long. In nucleotides, the CDR3 is TGTGCCAGCAGTTTATTAACAGATTCCATTTCCTCTTACGAGCAGTACTTC. Encoded protein: CASSLLTDSISSYEQYF.

The genes are TRBV10-3 and TRBJ2-1; TRBD2 matches 14 bases. Germline loops: CDR1 ENHRY, CDR2 SYGVKD. Trimming at V came to 4 bases and at J to 2 bases, leaving 7 bases not matched to a gene. This CDR3 region has 18 residues. This CDR3 is CAISGGLAGEGTYNEQFF. The CDR3 DNA is TGTGCCATCAGTGGGGGACTAGCGGGAGAGGGGACCTACAATGAGCAGTTCTTC.

The CDR3 sequence is CATSPNLSRKLFF. The CDR3 DNA sequence: TGTGCCACCAGCCCGAACCTGTCGAGGAAACTGTTTTTT. The gene calls are TRBV15 and TRBJ1-4; D uncertain. The V gene's germline CDR1 is LNHNV and CDR2 YYDKDF (reference sequence). V was trimmed by 5 bases and J by 11 bases, leaving 15 bases between them. The CDR3 spans 13 residues.

J is TRBJ1-2 and V is TRBV9; D is unresolved. Germline lookup yields CDR1 SGDLS and CDR2 YYNGEE. CDR3 length: 15 amino acids. Trimming stripped 0 bases from V and 0 bases from J, with 9 bases between. The CDR3 DNA follows: TGTGCCAGCAGCGTAGTTCCGGGAGCTAACTATGGCTACACCTTC. Protein: CASSVVPGANYGYTF.

The chain couples TRBV6-1 to TRBJ2-7; 10 bases are shared with TRBD2. The CDR3 sequence is 14 residues long. The germline V gene has CDR1 MNHNS and CDR2 SASEGT. Losses at the gene ends were 7 bases for V and 4 bases for J; bases not matched to a gene: 7. As DNA, the CDR3 is TGTGCCAGCACGCTCACTAGCGGGATTTACGAGCAGTACTTC. The encoded protein is CASTLTSGIYEQYF.

Only a few counts were recorded for this clone. The rearrangement uses TRBV5-1 and TRBJ1-1; the match to TRBD1 covers 10 bases. After removal of 3 bases from V and 3 bases from J, the junction contained 8 bases not matched to a gene. This CDR3 contains 16 residues. Germline assignment: CDR1 SGHRS and CDR2 YFSETQ. This CDR3 is CASSSTGTGVYTEAFF. For the CDR3, the DNA is TGCGCCAGCAGCTCCACCGGGACAGGGGTATACACTGAAGCTTTCTTT.